Listed below are T cell receptor beta chains from one sample, sequenced in a study of T cells in Graves' hyperthyroidism and ophthalmopathy. TCRdb re-called the multiplex PCR reads through MiXCR, storing one row per CDR3 protein. The table lists 350,000 to 400,000 distinct CDR3 sequences, under 20% of them singletons, with 3.7% in the top ten. The material sequenced was blood. The receptors derive from a woman younger than 35 with Graves' hyperthyroidism. Both conserved end residues are part of each CDR3. D genes are given only for firm matches. Only some rows state a clone size, as once, few, many or a class for expanded clones.

TRBJ2-7,TRBV2,TRBD1,14,many,TGTGCCAGCAGGCTAGACAGGGCTACCTACGAGCAGTACTTC,CASRLDRATYEQYF
TRBJ2-7,TRBV12-3/TRBV12-4,TRBD2,14,many,TGTGCCAGCACCCCTCCAGCGGGGGGCTACGAGCAGTACTTC,CASTPPAGGYEQYF
TRBJ2-5,TRBV27,TRBD1,15,many,TGTGCCAGCACCCCGACAGGGGGAGAGCGGGAGACCCAGTACTTC,CASTPTGGERETQYF
TRBJ1-2,TRBV12-3/TRBV12-4,NA,14,many,TGTGCCAGCAGTTCGAGGGAACTGGCATTCGGTTACACCTTC,CASSSRELAFGYTF
TRBJ2-5,TRBV15,NA,14,NA,TGTGCCACCAGCAGCCTGTCCGGGACTTCACTCCAGTACTTC,CATSSLSGTSLQYF
TRBJ1-2,TRBV19,NA,15,many,TGTGCCAGTAGCCGACGGGCTCCCCTGCCCGATGGCTACACCTTC,CASSRRAPLPDGYTF
TRBJ2-7,TRBV7-3,NA,13,NA,TGTGCCAGCAGCTTAGCGGGCCCAGCCGAGCAGTACTTC,CASSLAGPAEQYF
TRBJ2-2,TRBV9,NA,16,few,TGTGCCAGCAGCGGGGGACCCCAAGTGAACACCGGGGAGCTGTTTTTT,CASSGGPQVNTGELFF
TRBJ2-5,TRBV5-6,TRBD1,15,many,TGTGCCAGCAGCCGGACAGGGTTGGGACAAGAGACCCAGTACTTC,CASSRTGLGQETQYF
TRBJ1-5,TRBV27,NA,12,many,TGTGCCACCCGGGGTTCCGGCCAGCCCCAGCATTTT,CATRGSGQPQHF
TRBJ2-7,TRBV19,NA,13,many,TGTGCCAGTACACCCAGATCGGGAAACGAGCAGTACTTC,CASTPRSGNEQYF
TRBJ2-5,TRBV28,NA,16,many,TGTGCCAGCAGTATTAACCTCACAGGGTTTGGAAAGACCCAGTACTTC,CASSINLTGFGKTQYF
TRBJ1-2,TRBV28,NA,11,many,TGTGCCAGCAGTTCTCTCAGGTTTCCCACCTTC,CASSSLRFPTF
TRBJ1-5,TRBV12-3/TRBV12-4,NA,13,NA,TGTGCCAGCAGTTTAAGCAGGGATGGGCCCCAGCATTTT,CASSLSRDGPQHF
TRBJ2-5,TRBV4-2,TRBD2,14,many,TGTGCCAGCAGCCAAGAGGGACTAGCTGAGACCCAGTACTTC,CASSQEGLAETQYF
TRBJ1-6,TRBV12-3/TRBV12-4,TRBD1,13,many,TGTGCCAGCAGGAAGGGGGCAAGTTCACCCCTCCACTTT,CASRKGASSPLHF
TRBJ2-2,TRBV7-8,TRBD1,15,many,TGTGCCAGCAGCTCCGGGACAGGGTGGGCCGGGGAGCTGTTTTTT,CASSSGTGWAGELFF
TRBJ1-5,TRBV4-1,NA,14,many,TGCGCCAGCAGTCGCATGGGGGTAGCTCAGCCCCAGCATTTT,CASSRMGVAQPQHF
TRBJ1-2,TRBV13,NA,14,many,TGTGCCAGCAGCTCTCCGGGGGGGGGCTATGGCTACACCTTC,CASSSPGGGYGYTF
TRBJ1-6,TRBV12-3/TRBV12-4,NA,13,NA,TGTGCCGGCAGTTTAGCGGCGAATTCACCCCTCCACTTT,CAGSLAANSPLHF
TRBJ1-1,TRBV7-9,NA,14,many,TGTGCCAGCAGCTTAGCAGGATCCAACACTGAAGCTTTCTTT,CASSLAGSNTEAFF
TRBJ2-5,TRBV14,NA,15,many,TGTGCCAGCAGCCATCTAACAGGGAAGGGAGAGACCCAGTACTTC,CASSHLTGKGETQYF
TRBJ1-1,TRBV6-1,NA,13,many,TGTGCCAGCAGTCCCAGGGAGAACACTGAAGCTTTCTTT,CASSPRENTEAFF
TRBJ2-2,TRBV20-1,NA,12,many,TGCAGTGCTAGCTGGCAAACCGGGGAGCTGTTTTTT,CSASWQTGELFF
TRBJ1-1,TRBV11-3,NA,14,few,TGTGCCAGCAGCCGAGGCAGGGGACGTACTGAAGCTTTCTTT,CASSRGRGRTEAFF
TRBJ2-7,TRBV19,NA,12,few,TGTGCCAGTACAGACTCCGAGTACGAGCAGTACTTC,CASTDSEYEQYF
TRBJ1-1,TRBV3-1,NA,15,many,TGTGCCAGCAGCCCCACGAAGGGGGGTTTGACTGAAGCTTTCTTT,CASSPTKGGLTEAFF
TRBJ1-1,TRBV2,NA,15,many,TGTGCCAGTAGGAGGCGCGAGGTAGGAAACACTGAAGCTTTCTTT,CASRRREVGNTEAFF
TRBJ1-1,TRBV27,TRBD1,14,many,TGTGCCAGCAGATACAGGGGGGGATACACTGAAGCTTTCTTT,CASRYRGGYTEAFF
TRBJ1-2,TRBV6-1,NA,13,NA,TGTGCCAGCAAAACCCAGGACCTCTATGGCTACACCTTC,CASKTQDLYGYTF
TRBJ2-4,TRBV20-1,TRBD1,17,many,TGCAGTGCTAGAGTTCTCGACAGGGCGGTGGCCAAAAACATTCAGTACTTC,CSARVLDRAVAKNIQYF
TRBJ1-5,TRBV6-1,NA,15,many,TGTGCCAGCAGCCTACACCGGGACTCTATGTGGCCCCAGCATTTT,CASSLHRDSMWPQHF
TRBJ1-5,TRBV6-5,NA,17,many,TGTGCCAGCAGTTACACCTGGAGTGGGGAGGGCAATCAGCCCCAGCATTTT,CASSYTWSGEGNQPQHF
TRBJ2-6,TRBV12-3/TRBV12-4,TRBD2,17,many,TGTGCCAGCAGCCTCGGGGGGGTCTACTCTGGGGCCAACGTCCTGACTTTC,CASSLGGVYSGANVLTF
TRBJ2-7,TRBV20-1,NA,15,many,TGCAGTGCTAGAGATGGCGGGGGCCTCTCCTACGAGCAGTACTTC,CSARDGGGLSYEQYF
TRBJ2-5,TRBV5-1,NA,14,many,TGCGCCAGCAGCTTATGGGGCAGCCAAGAGACCCAGTACTTC,CASSLWGSQETQYF
TRBJ1-1,TRBV28,NA,13,many,TGTGCCAGCAGTTTAGTGGGTTACACTGAAGCTTTCTTT,CASSLVGYTEAFF
TRBJ1-3,TRBV2,NA,15,many,TGTGCCAGCAGTGTCGGACGGTACTCTGGAAACACCATATATTTT,CASSVGRYSGNTIYF
TRBJ1-1,TRBV10-1,NA,13,many,TGCGCCAGCAGTGACAGGACCAACACTGAAGCTTTCTTT,CASSDRTNTEAFF
TRBJ2-5,TRBV7-2,NA,15,many,TGTGCCAGCAGCTTCCCCGGGGTTTGGCAAGAGACCCAGTACTTC,CASSFPGVWQETQYF
TRBJ2-2,TRBV6-2/TRBV6-3,NA,17,NA,TGTGCCAGCAACCCTAGAGGGCAGGTTACGAACACCGGGGAGCTGTTTTTT,CASNPRGQVTNTGELFF
TRBJ2-3,TRBV12-3/TRBV12-4,TRBD2,15,many,TGTGCCAGCAGTTTCGAGTTAGCGGGAACAGATACGCAGTATTTT,CASSFELAGTDTQYF
TRBJ2-2,TRBV20-1,NA,16,few,TGCAGTGCTAGAGATCCGGGGGCGGGGCTCACCGGGGAGCTGTTTTTT,CSARDPGAGLTGELFF
TRBJ1-1,TRBV12-3/TRBV12-4,NA,15,many,TGTGCCAGCAGTAATAGGGGGATAGGGAACACTGAAGCTTTCTTT,CASSNRGIGNTEAFF
TRBJ1-1,TRBV12-3/TRBV12-4,NA,13,many,TGTGCCAGTCGGACATCTATCCTGGTTGGTGCTTTCTTT,CASRTSILVGAFF
TRBJ1-1,TRBV4-2,TRBD1,17,NA,TGTGCCAGCACCCCGGCCCACCCGGGACAGGGTTTAACTGAAGCTTTCTTT,CASTPAHPGQGLTEAFF
TRBJ2-7,TRBV28,NA,15,few,TGTGCCAGCACCCAGACAGGAGGCACCTCCTACGAGCAGTACTTC,CASTQTGGTSYEQYF
TRBJ1-5,TRBV6-1,NA,14,many,TGTGCCAGCAGATCCCAGGGAGGGGGTCAGCCCCAGCATTTT,CASRSQGGGQPQHF
TRBJ2-2,TRBV5-8,NA,15,few,TGTGCCAGCAGCTGGACGGGGATCGGCACCGGGGAGCTGTTTTTT,CASSWTGIGTGELFF
TRBJ1-5,TRBV19,TRBD1,16,few,TGTGCCAGTATTAGGACAGGGGGAAGAAGCAATCAGCCCCAGCATTTT,CASIRTGGRSNQPQHF
TRBJ1-2,TRBV6-1,TRBD1,13,many,TGTGCCAGCAGGACAGGGTGGGGATATGGCTACACCTTC,CASRTGWGYGYTF
TRBJ2-4,TRBV12-3/TRBV12-4,NA,15,many,TGTGCCAGCAGCCCGCGGAGGAGGGCCAAAAACATTCAGTACTTC,CASSPRRRAKNIQYF